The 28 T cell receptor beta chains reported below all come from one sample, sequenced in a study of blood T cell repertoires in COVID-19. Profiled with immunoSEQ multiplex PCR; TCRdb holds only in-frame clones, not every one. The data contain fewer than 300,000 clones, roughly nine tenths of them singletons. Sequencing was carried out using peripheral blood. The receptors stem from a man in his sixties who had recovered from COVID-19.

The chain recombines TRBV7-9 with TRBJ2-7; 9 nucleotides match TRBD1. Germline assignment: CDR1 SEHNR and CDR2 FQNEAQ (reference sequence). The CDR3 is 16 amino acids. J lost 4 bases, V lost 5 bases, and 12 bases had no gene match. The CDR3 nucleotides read TGTGCCAGCAGCGCTCCCCGGACAGGGGAAGGTTACGAGCAGTACTTC. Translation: CASSAPRTGEGYEQYF.

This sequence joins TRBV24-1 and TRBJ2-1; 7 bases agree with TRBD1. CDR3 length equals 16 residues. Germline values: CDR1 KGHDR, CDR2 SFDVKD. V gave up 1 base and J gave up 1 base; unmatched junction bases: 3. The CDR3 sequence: CATSDFKTGSYNEQFF. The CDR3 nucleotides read TGTGCCACCAGTGATTTTAAGACAGGGTCCTACAATGAGCAGTTCTTC.

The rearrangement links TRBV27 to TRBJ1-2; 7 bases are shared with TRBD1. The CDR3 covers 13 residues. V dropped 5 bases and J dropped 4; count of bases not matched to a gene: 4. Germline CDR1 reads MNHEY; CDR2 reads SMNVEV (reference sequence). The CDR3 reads CASSLTGSYGYTF. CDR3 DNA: TGTGCCAGCAGTCTGACAGGGTCCTATGGCTACACCTTC.

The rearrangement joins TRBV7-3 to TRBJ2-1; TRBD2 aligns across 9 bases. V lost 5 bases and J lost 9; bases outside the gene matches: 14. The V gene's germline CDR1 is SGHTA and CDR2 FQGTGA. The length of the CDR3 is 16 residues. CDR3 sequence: CASSLAGGPPLGEQFF. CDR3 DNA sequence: TGTGCCAGCAGCCTGGCGGGGGGGCCCCCTCTAGGTGAGCAGTTCTTC.

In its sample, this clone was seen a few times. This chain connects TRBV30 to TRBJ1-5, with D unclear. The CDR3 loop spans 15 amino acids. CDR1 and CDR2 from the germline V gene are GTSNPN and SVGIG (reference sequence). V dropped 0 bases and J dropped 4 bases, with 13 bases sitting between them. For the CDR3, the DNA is TGTGCCTGGAGTGTGGACGGAGGGCTAAATCAGCCCCAGCATTTT. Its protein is CAWSVDGGLNQPQHF.

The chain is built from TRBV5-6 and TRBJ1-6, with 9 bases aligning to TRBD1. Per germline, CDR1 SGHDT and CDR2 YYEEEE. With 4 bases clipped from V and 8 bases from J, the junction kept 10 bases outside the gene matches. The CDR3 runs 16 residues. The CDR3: CASSVNRGLGYSPLHF. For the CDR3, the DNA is TGTGCCAGCAGCGTCAACAGGGGGCTTGGGTATTCACCCCTCCACTTT.

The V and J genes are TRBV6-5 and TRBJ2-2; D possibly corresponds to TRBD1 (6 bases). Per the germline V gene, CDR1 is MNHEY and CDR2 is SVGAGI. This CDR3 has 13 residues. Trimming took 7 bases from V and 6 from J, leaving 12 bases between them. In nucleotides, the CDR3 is TGTGCCAGCAAGGCAGGGGAAGCCGGGGAGCTGTTTTTT. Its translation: CASKAGEAGELFF.

The chain's CDR3 is CASSVDMAVGYTF. Here the CDR3 DNA reads TGTGCCAGCAGCGTAGATATGGCGGTTGGCTACACCTTC. This chain uses TRBV9 with TRBJ1-2, with no clear D. Germline-derived CDR1 and CDR2 are SGDLS and YYNGEE. V lost 0 bases, J lost 7 bases, and 10 bases lay in between. The CDR3 sequence is 13 residues long.

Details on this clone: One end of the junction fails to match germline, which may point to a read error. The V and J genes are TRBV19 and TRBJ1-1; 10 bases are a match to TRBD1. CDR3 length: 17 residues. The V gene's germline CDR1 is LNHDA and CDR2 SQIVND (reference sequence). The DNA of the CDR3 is TGTGCCAGCAGTAGACGTGGCGGGACAGGGGTTGAAACTGAAGCTTTCTTT. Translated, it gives CASSRRGGTGVETEAFF.

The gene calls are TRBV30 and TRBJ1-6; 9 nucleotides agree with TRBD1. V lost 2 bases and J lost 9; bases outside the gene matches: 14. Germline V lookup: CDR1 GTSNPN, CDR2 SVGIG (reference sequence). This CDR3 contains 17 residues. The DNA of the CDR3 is TGTGCCTGGAGTACCGCGTTGGCCGGGACAGGGAGTTCACCCCTCCACTTT. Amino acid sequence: CAWSTALAGTGSSPLHF.

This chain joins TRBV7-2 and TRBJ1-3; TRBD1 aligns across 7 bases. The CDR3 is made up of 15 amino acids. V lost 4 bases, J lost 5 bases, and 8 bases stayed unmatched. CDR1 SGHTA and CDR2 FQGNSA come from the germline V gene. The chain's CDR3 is CASSSTGWNRNTIYF. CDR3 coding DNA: TGTGCCAGCAGCTCGACAGGGTGGAACAGAAACACCATATATTTT.

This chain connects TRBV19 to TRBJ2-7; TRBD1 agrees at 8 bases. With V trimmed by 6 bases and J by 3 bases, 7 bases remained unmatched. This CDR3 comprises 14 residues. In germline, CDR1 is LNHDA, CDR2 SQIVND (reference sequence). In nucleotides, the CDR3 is TGTGCCAGTAGAGGGACAGGAGAGAGCTACGAGCAGTACTTC. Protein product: CASRGTGESYEQYF.

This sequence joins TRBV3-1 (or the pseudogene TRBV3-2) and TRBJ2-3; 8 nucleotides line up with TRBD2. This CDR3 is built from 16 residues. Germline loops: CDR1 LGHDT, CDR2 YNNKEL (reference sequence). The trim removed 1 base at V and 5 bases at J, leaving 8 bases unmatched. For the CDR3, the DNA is TGTGCCAGCAGCCAAGTGAACGGGGGGGCCAGAGATACGCAGTATTTT. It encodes CASSQVNGGARDTQYF.

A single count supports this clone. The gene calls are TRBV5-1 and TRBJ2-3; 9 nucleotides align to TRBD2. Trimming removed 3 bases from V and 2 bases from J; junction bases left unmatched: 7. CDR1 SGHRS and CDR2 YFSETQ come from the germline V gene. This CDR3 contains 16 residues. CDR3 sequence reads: CASSSNSGGSTDTQYF. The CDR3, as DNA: TGCGCCAGCAGCTCAAATAGCGGGGGCTCCACAGATACGCAGTATTTT.

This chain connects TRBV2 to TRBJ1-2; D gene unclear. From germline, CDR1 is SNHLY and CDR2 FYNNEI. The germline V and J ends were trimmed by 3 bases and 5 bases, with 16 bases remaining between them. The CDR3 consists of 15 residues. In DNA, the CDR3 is TGTGCCAGCAGTGATAGTAAAGAGCCTAGGTATGGCTACACCTTC. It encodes CASSDSKEPRYGYTF.

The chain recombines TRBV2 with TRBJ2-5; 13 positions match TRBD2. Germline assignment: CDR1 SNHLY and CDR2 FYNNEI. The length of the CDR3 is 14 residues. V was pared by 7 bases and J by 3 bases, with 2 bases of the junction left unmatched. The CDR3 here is CASTGTSGEETQYF. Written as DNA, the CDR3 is TGTGCCAGCACGGGGACTAGCGGGGAAGAGACCCAGTACTTC.

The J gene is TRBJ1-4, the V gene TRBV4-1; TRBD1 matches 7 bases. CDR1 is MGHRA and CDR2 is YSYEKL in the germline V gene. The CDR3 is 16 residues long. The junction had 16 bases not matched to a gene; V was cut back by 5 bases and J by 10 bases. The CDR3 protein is CASSRPGTEDMRKLFF. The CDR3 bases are TGCGCCAGCAGCAGACCCGGGACAGAAGATATGAGAAAACTGTTTTTT.

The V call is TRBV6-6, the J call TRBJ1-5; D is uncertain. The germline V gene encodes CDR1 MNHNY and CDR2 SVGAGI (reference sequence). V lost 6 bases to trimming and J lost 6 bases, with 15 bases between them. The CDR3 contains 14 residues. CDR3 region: CASRSGLPLQPQHF. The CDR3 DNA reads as TGTGCCAGCAGATCTGGACTCCCCCTTCAGCCCCAGCATTTT.

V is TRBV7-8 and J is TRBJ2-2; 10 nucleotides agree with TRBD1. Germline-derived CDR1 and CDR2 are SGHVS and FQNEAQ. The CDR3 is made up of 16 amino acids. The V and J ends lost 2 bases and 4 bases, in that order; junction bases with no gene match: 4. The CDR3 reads CASSLRDRGFTGELFF. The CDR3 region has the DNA TGTGCCAGCAGCTTAAGGGACAGGGGATTCACCGGGGAGCTGTTTTTT.

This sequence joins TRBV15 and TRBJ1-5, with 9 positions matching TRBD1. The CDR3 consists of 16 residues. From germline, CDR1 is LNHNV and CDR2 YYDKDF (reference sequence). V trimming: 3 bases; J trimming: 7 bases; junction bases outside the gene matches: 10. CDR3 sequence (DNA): TGTGCCACCAGCAGGGTATTAACAGGGGGCATACAGCCCCAGCATTTT. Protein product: CATSRVLTGGIQPQHF.

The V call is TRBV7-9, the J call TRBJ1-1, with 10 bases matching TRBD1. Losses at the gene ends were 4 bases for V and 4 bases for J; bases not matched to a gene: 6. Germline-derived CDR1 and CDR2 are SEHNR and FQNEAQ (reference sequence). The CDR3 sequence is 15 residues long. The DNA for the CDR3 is TGTGCCAGCAGCTCCACCCGGACAGGGGGCACTGAAGCTTTCTTT. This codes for CASSSTRTGGTEAFF.

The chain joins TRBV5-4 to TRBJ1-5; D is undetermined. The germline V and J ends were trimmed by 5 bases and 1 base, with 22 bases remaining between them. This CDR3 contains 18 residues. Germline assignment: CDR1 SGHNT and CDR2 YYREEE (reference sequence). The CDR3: CASRCTPGDVPSNQPQHF. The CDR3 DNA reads TGTGCCAGCAGGTGCACTCCCGGAGATGTGCCGAGCAATCAGCCCCAGCATTTT.

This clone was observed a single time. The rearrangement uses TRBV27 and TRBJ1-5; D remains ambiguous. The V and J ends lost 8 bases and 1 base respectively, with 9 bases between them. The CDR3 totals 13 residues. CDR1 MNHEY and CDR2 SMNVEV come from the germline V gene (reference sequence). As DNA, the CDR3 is TGTGCCAGCGCTACAGAGAGCAATCAGCCCCAGCATTTT. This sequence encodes CASATESNQPQHF.

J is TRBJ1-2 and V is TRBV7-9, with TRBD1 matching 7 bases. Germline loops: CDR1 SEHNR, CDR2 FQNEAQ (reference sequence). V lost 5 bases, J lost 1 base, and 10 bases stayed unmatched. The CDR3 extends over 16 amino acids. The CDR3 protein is CASSLGSRGYNYGYTF. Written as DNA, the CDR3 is TGTGCCAGCAGCCTGGGATCCAGGGGGTATAACTATGGCTACACCTTC.

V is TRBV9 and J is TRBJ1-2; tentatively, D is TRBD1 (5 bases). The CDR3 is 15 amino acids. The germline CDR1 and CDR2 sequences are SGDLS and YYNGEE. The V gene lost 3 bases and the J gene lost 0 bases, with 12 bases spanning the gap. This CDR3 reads CASSGLGDSNYGYTF. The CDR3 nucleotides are TGTGCCAGCAGCGGACTAGGGGACTCTAACTATGGCTACACCTTC.

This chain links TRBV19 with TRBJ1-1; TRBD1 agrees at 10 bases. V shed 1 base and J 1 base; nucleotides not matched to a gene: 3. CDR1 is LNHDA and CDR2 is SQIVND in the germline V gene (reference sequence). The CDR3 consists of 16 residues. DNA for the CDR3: TGTGCCAGTAGTATAGGGGGACAGGGGCCGAACACTGAAGCTTTCTTT. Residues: CASSIGGQGPNTEAFF. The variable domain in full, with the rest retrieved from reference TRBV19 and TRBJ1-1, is DGGITQSPKYLFRKEGQNVTLSCEQNLNHDAMYWYRQDPGQGLRLIYYSQIVNDFQKGDIAEGYSVSREKKESFPLTVTSAQKNPTAFYLCASSIGGQGPNTEAFFGQGTRLTVV.

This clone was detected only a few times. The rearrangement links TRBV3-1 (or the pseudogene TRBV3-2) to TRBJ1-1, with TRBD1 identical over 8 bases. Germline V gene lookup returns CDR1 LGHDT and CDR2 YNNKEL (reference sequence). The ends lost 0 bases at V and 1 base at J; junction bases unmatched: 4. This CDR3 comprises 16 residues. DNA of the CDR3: TGTGCCAGCAGCCAAGAATGGGACAGGAAGAACACTGAAGCTTTCTTT. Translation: CASSQEWDRKNTEAFF.

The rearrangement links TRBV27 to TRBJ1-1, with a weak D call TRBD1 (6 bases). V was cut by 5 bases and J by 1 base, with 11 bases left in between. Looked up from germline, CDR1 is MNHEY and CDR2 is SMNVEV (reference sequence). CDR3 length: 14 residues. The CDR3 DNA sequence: TGTGCCAGCAGTCCAGGGGACACGAACACTGAAGCTTTCTTT. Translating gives CASSPGDTNTEAFF.